This T cell receptor beta chain was retrieved from a study of blood T cell repertoires in COVID-19. Across the study: Sources were T cells, B-cell-depleted T cells, or PBMCs; the material itself was cDNA or gDNA.

In the study's own analysis: Estimation of nucleated cell counts was performed using reference gene primer amplification. Assay used: immunoSEQ multiplex PCR; TCRdb lists only in-frame clones, some missing. V and J calls and clone size are those listed in that table; D and trimming were worked out from the DNA. Of roughly 410,000 clones in the sample, 70% to 90% were seen once. Seattle patients were enrolled while actively infected and followed longitudinally. V dropped 4 bases and J dropped 5 bases, with 6 bases sitting between them. The germline V gene encodes CDR1 SEHNR and CDR2 FQNEAQ (reference sequence). The CDR3 has 12 residues.

This TCR was sampled from a woman between 40 and 50 years old with COVID-19, enrolled during active disease. This chain connects TRBV7-9 to TRBJ1-5, with D possibly TRBD1 on 5 matching bases. Sequencing was carried out using peripheral blood. CDR3 in amino acids: CASSWGDQPQHF. CDR3 DNA: TGTGCCAGCAGCTGGGGGGATCAGCCCCAGCATTTT.